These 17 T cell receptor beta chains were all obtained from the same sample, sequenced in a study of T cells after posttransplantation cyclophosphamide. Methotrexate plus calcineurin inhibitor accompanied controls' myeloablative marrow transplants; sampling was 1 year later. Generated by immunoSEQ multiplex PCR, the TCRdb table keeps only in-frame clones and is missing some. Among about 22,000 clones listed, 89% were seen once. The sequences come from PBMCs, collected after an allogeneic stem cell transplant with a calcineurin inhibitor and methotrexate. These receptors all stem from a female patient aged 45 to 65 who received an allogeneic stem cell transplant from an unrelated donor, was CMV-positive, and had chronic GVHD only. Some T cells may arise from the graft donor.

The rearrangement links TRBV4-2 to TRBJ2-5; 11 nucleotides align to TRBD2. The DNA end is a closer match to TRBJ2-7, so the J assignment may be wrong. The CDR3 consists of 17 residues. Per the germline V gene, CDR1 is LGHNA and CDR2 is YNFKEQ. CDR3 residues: CASSQDSSGRHDYEQYF. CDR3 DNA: TGTGCCAGCAGCCAAGATTCTAGCGGGAGGCACGACTACGAGCAGTACTTC.

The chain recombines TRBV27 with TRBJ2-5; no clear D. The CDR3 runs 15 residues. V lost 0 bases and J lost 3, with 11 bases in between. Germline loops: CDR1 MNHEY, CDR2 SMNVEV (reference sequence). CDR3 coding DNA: TGTGCCAGCAGTTTATCGTTCCACAGAGAAGAGACCCAGTACTTC. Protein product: CASSLSFHREETQYF.

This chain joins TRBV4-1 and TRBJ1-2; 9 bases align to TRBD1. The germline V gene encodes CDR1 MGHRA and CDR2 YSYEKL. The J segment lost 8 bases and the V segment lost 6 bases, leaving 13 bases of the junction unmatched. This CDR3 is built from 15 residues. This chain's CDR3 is CASRRPGQGRPGYTF. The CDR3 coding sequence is TGCGCCAGCAGACGGCCGGGACAGGGTAGGCCGGGCTACACCTTC.

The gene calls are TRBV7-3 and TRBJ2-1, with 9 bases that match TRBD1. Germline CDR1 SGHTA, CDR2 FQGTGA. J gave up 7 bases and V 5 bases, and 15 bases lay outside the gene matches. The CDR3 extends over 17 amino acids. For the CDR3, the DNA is TGTGCCAGCAGCCCACGCTCGGGGACAGGGTCCCCTAATGAGCAGTTCTTC. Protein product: CASSPRSGTGSPNEQFF.

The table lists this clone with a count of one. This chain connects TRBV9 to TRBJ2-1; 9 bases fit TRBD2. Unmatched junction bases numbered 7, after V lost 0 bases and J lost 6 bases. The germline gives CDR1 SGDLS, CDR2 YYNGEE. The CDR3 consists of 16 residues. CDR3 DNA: TGTGCCAGCAGCGTAGAGGTCAGAGCGGGGGGCAATGAGCAGTTCTTC. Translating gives CASSVEVRAGGNEQFF.

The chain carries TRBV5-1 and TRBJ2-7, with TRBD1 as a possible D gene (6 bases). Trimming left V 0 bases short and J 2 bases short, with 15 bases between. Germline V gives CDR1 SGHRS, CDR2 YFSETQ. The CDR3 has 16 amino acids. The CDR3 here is CASSLEGRGRTYEQYF. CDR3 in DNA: TGCGCCAGCAGCTTGGAAGGCAGGGGAAGAACCTACGAGCAGTACTTC.

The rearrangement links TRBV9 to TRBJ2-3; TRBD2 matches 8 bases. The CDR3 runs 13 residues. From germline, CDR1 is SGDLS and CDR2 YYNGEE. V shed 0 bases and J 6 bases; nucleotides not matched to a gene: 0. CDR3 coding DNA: TGTGCCAGCAGCGTAGGCGGGGGGGATACGCAGTATTTT. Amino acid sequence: CASSVGGGDTQYF.

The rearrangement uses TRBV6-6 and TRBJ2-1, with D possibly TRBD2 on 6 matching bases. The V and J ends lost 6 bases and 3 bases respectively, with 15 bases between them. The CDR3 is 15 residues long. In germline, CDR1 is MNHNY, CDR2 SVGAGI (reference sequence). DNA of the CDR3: TGTGCCAGCAGCCCCTCGGGCGGGAACTACAATGAGCAGTTCTTC. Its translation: CASSPSGGNYNEQFF.

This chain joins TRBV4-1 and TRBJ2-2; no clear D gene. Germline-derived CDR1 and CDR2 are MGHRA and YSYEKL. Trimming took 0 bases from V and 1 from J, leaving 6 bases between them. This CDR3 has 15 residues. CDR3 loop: CASSQDWQNTGELFF. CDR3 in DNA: TGCGCCAGCAGCCAAGACTGGCAGAACACCGGGGAGCTGTTTTTT.

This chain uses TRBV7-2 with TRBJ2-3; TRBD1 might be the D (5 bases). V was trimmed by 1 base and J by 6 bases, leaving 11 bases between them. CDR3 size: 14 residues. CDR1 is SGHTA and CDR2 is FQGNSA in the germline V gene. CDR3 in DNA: TGTGCCAGCAGCTTAGGGGGCGCTTCGGATACGCAGTATTTT. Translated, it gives CASSLGGASDTQYF.

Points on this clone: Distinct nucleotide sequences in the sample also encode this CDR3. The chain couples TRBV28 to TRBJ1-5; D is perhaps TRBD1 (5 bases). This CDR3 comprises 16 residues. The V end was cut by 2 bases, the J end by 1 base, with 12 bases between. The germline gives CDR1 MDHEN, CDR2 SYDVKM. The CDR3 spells CASSLIARVSNQPQHF. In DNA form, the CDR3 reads TGTGCCAGCAGTTTAATTGCCAGGGTGAGCAATCAGCCCCAGCATTTT.

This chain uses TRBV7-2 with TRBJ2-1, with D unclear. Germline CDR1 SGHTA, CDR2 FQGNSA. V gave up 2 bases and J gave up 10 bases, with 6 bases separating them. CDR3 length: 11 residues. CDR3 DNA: TGTGCCAGCAGCTTACAGATGGAGCAGTTCTTC. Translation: CASSLQMEQFF.

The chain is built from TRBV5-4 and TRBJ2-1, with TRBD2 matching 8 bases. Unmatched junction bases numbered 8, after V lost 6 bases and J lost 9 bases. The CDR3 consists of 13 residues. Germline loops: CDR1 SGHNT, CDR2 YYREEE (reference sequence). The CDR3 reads CASNPIAGSEQFF. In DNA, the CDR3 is TGTGCCAGCAACCCCATAGCGGGAAGTGAGCAGTTCTTC.

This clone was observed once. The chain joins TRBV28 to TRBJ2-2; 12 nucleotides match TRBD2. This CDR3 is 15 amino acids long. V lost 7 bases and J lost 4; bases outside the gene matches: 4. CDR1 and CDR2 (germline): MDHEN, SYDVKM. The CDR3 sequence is CASKTSGRVTGELFF. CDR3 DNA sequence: TGTGCCAGCAAGACTAGCGGGAGAGTCACCGGGGAGCTGTTTTTT.

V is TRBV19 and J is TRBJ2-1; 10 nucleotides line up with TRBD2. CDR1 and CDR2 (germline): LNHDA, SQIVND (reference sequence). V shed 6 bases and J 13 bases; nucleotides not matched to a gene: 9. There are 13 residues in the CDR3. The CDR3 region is CASRTASGSIQFF. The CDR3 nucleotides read TGTGCCAGTAGGACGGCTAGCGGGAGTATTCAGTTCTTC.

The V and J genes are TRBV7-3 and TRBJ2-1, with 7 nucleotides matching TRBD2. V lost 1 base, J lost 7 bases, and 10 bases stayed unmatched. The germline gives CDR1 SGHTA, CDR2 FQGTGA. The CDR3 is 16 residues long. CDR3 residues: CASSLNWAGLLNEQFF. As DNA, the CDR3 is TGTGCCAGCAGCTTAAATTGGGCGGGACTACTTAATGAGCAGTTCTTC.

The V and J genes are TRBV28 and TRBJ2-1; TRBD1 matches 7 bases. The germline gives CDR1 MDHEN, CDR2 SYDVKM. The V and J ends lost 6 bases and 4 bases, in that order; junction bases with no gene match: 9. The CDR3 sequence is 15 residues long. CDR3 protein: CASSPDRAPYNEQFF. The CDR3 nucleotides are TGTGCCAGCAGCCCAGACAGGGCCCCTTACAATGAGCAGTTCTTC.